These 22 T cell receptor beta chains were all obtained from the same sample, sequenced in a study of blood T cell repertoires in COVID-19. The repertoire was sequenced with immunoSEQ multiplex PCR; TCRdb's copy has only in-frame clones and lacks some. The data show approximately 74,000 clones, nearly 90% seen once. The specimen sequenced was peripheral blood. These receptors originate from a man in his 70s with acute or convalescent COVID-19.

The gene calls are TRBV24-1 and TRBJ2-1; tentative D call: TRBD2 (5 bases). The CDR3 runs 14 residues. Germline V gene lookup returns CDR1 KGHDR and CDR2 SFDVKD. The V end lost 6 bases, the J end lost 6 bases, and 14 bases lay between the germline ends. The CDR3, as DNA: TGTGCCACCAGTTCACGAAGCGCGGGCAATGAGCAGTTCTTC. This codes for CATSSRSAGNEQFF.

The chain links TRBV6-8 to TRBJ2-1, with TRBD2 matching over 8 bases. There are 16 residues in the CDR3. Germline CDR1 is MNHGY and CDR2 is SAAAGT. The trim removed 4 bases at V and 4 bases at J, leaving 9 bases unmatched. The CDR3 DNA sequence: TGTGCCAGCAGTTCCGAACTAGCGGAGCTATACAATGAGCAGTTCTTC. Its protein product is CASSSELAELYNEQFF.

The chain carries TRBV27 and TRBJ2-7; perhaps TRBD1 as D (6 bases). Trimming stripped 4 bases from V and 6 bases from J, with 22 bases between. Per the germline V gene, CDR1 is MNHEY and CDR2 is SMNVEV (reference sequence). CDR3 length: 16 amino acids. Written as DNA, the CDR3 is TGTGCCAGCAGTTGCCCTTCTACAGGGTCCCGTCTCGAGCAGTACTTC. Translating it yields CASSCPSTGSRLEQYF.

This clone was observed once. Germline is not matched at one junction end, which may reflect a read error. The rearrangement joins TRBV12-3 or TRBV12-4 to TRBJ2-7; 9 nucleotides line up with TRBD1. The CDR3 extends over 12 amino acids. The CDR3 DNA follows: TGTGCCAGCAGCCTTGGGGGGGACAGGGTGCGCTTC. Amino acid sequence: CASSLGGDRVRF.

The sample holds one count of this clone. Additional DNA sequences in this sample encode the identical CDR3. The chain combines TRBV12-3 or TRBV12-4 with TRBJ1-5; D ambiguous. The CDR3 runs 13 residues. V was trimmed by 3 bases and J by 4 bases, leaving 7 bases between them. DNA for the CDR3: TGTGCCAGCAGTTTTACAGCTAATCAGCCCCAGCATTTT. Its protein product is CASSFTANQPQHF.

The chain has TRBV3-1 (or the pseudogene TRBV3-2) and TRBJ1-6; TRBD1 might be the D (5 bases). V was shortened by 1 base and J by 10 bases, with 8 bases between the two germline ends. Germline CDR1 LGHDT, CDR2 YNNKEL (reference sequence). The CDR3 has 13 residues. CDR3 nucleotides: TGTGCCAGCAGCCAAGGACAGAGGTCACCCCTCCACTTT. Its protein is CASSQGQRSPLHF.

The CDR3 DNA reads TGTGCCAGCAGCCAAAAAGGGGGGGGCTACAATGAGCAGTTCTTC. Translation: CASSQKGGGYNEQFF. This chain uses TRBV3-1 (or the pseudogene TRBV3-2) with TRBJ2-1, with D tentatively TRBD2 (7 bases). Germline CDR1 reads LGHDT; CDR2 reads YNNKEL (reference sequence). V lost 2 bases and J 3 bases, leaving 11 bases between the germline ends. The CDR3 length is 15 residues.

CDR3 in DNA: TGTGCCAGCAGCCAGGGCGGCTCAGATACGCAGTATTTT. Translation gives CASSQGGSDTQYF. This rearrangement joins TRBV7-2 to TRBJ2-3, with D maybe TRBD1 (5 bases). Between the trimmed V and J ends, which lost 5 bases and 4 bases, there was a span of 10 bases. The germline gives CDR1 SGHTA, CDR2 FQGNSA. The CDR3 is made up of 13 amino acids.

The rearrangement uses TRBV28 and TRBJ2-1; TRBD1 matches at 9 bases. V trimming: 0 bases; J trimming: 1 base; junction bases outside the gene matches: 1. CDR3 length: 16 residues. Germline loops: CDR1 MDHEN, CDR2 SYDVKM. CDR3 protein: CASSLWGQGSYNEQFF. For the CDR3, the DNA is TGTGCCAGCAGTTTATGGGGACAGGGTTCCTACAATGAGCAGTTCTTC. The entire variable domain, with the rest obtained from reference TRBV28 and TRBJ2-1, is as follows: DVKVTQSSRYLVKRTGEKVFLECVQDMDHENMFWYRQDPGLGLRLIYFSYDVKMKEKGDIPEGYSVSREKKERFSLILESASTNQTSMYLCASSLWGQGSYNEQFFGPGTRLTVL.

This sequence joins TRBV27 and TRBJ2-7, with a tentative D call TRBD2 (5 bases). Between the trimmed V and J ends, which lost 6 bases and 0 bases, there was a span of 15 bases. CDR1 and CDR2 from the germline V gene are MNHEY and SMNVEV (reference sequence). The CDR3 is made up of 15 amino acids. CDR3 DNA: TGTGCCAGCAGCCTTCAGCTAGCCAGCTCCTACGAGCAGTACTTC. It specifies CASSLQLASSYEQYF.

This sequence joins TRBV27 and TRBJ1-6; 9 positions agree with TRBD1. The junction had 2 bases not matched to a gene; V was cut back by 4 bases and J by 7 bases. This CDR3 has 14 amino acids. Germline values: CDR1 MNHEY, CDR2 SMNVEV (reference sequence). DNA of the CDR3: TGTGCCAGCAGTTGGGGACAGGGAAATTCACCCCTCCACTTT. It encodes CASSWGQGNSPLHF.

The rearrangement joins TRBV9 to TRBJ2-5, with D possibly TRBD1 on 6 matching bases. The CDR3 totals 14 residues. V lost 2 bases to trimming and J lost 5 bases, with 13 bases between them. Germline V gene lookup returns CDR1 SGDLS and CDR2 YYNGEE. In DNA form, the CDR3 reads TGTGCCAGCAGCGTGGAAACAGGGATCGAGACCCAGTACTTC. It codes for CASSVETGIETQYF.

This clone was counted once. The chain carries TRBV4-3 and TRBJ2-1; D is perhaps TRBD2 (7 bases). Germline-derived CDR1 and CDR2 are LGHNA and YSLEER. Trimming took off 4 bases at V and 6 bases at J, with 22 bases between the two ends. The length of the CDR3 is 17 residues. CDR3 in DNA: TGCGCCAGCAGCCCCTCATTCCTGGGGGGGGCCTCCAATGAGCAGTTCTTC. This translates into CASSPSFLGGASNEQFF.

This sequence joins TRBV4-1 and TRBJ2-7, with TRBD2 identical over 7 bases. The CDR3 covers 18 residues. Trimming cost V 0 bases and J 2 bases; bases outside gene matches: 13. Looked up from germline, CDR1 is MGHRA and CDR2 is YSYEKL. The CDR3 DNA sequence: TGCGCCAGCAGCCAAGAATCCGTAGGGCGACTAGCTGCCTACGAGCAGTACTTC. Translated, it gives CASSQESVGRLAAYEQYF.

The gene calls are TRBV10-3 and TRBJ1-1; 7 bases line up with TRBD1. Per the germline V gene, CDR1 is ENHRY and CDR2 is SYGVKD. The length of the CDR3 is 14 residues. V trimming: 7 bases; J trimming: 1 base; junction bases outside the gene matches: 6. The CDR3 sequence is CAITPTGQNTEAFF. CDR3 DNA sequence: TGTGCCATCACCCCGACAGGGCAGAACACTGAAGCTTTCTTT.

The chain employs TRBV10-2 and TRBJ1-5; 9 positions match TRBD1. The CDR3 totals 13 residues. V gave up 6 bases and J gave up 6 bases; unmatched junction bases: 3. Germline CDR1 and CDR2: WSHSY and SAAADI. CDR3 nucleotide sequence: TGCGCCAGCAGACAGGGGGCGCGTCAGCCCCAGCATTTT. This encodes CASRQGARQPQHF.

The genes are TRBV3-1 (or the pseudogene TRBV3-2) and TRBJ2-3; maybe TRBD1 (5 bases). This CDR3 region has 11 residues. CDR1 and CDR2 from the germline V gene are LGHDT and YNNKEL (reference sequence). The germline V and J ends were trimmed by 6 bases and 10 bases, with 11 bases remaining between them. Written as DNA, the CDR3 is TGTGCCAGCAGGTCCAGGGATGCGCAGTATTTT. Translating gives CASRSRDAQYF.

This sequence joins TRBV14 and TRBJ2-1; 10 bases are shared with TRBD2. Germline V gives CDR1 SGHDN, CDR2 FVKESK. CDR3 size: 15 residues. The V and J ends lost 1 base and 7 bases, in that order; junction bases with no gene match: 4. The CDR3 here is CASSQGSGRTNEQFF. As DNA, the CDR3 is TGTGCCAGCAGCCAAGGTAGCGGGAGGACAAATGAGCAGTTCTTC.

V is TRBV5-1 and J is TRBJ2-1; maybe TRBD1 (6 bases). V was trimmed by 2 bases and J by 1 base, leaving 10 bases between them. Germline lookup yields CDR1 SGHRS and CDR2 YFSETQ. The CDR3 is made up of 15 amino acids. CDR3 in amino acids: CASSLPQGSYNEQFF. CDR3 coding DNA: TGCGCCAGCAGCTTACCACAGGGTTCCTACAATGAGCAGTTCTTC.

The CDR3 reads CASSFQDFRTDTQYF. The CDR3 coding sequence is TGTGCCAGCAGCTTTCAAGACTTTCGCACAGATACGCAGTATTTT. V and J are TRBV28 and TRBJ2-3; no firm D call. Trimming removed 6 bases from V and 1 base from J, with 14 bases in between. CDR1 and CDR2 from the germline V gene are MDHEN and SYDVKM. The CDR3 covers 15 residues.

V and J are TRBV7-9 and TRBJ2-3; tentative D call: TRBD2 (5 bases). The CDR3 is made up of 14 amino acids. The ends were cut back, 2 bases at V and 3 bases at J, with 9 bases in the middle. Germline lookup yields CDR1 SEHNR and CDR2 FQNEAQ (reference sequence). The CDR3 is CASSLSTGTDTQYF. CDR3 bases: TGTGCCAGCAGCTTAAGTACGGGGACAGATACGCAGTATTTT.

The CDR3 loop is CSVEGDRSHEQFF. The CDR3, as DNA: TGCAGCGTTGAAGGGGACAGGTCTCATGAGCAGTTCTTC. The rearrangement links TRBV29-1 to TRBJ2-1, with 8 bases identical to TRBD1. Germline lookup yields CDR1 SQVTM and CDR2 ANQGSEA. Germline trimming cut 1 base from V and 8 bases from J; bases unmatched to any gene: 4. The CDR3 is 13 amino acids.